The entry below gives a single T cell receptor (beta chain) sequence along with its context. The CDR3 runs 15 residues. Trimming took off 1 base at V and 2 bases at J, with 8 bases between the two ends. Germline CDR1 MNHNS, CDR2 SASEGT. The data were obtained in a study of blood T cell repertoires in COVID-19. At the level of the study: The United States, Italy and Spain were the sources of the acute and convalescent COVID-19 samples. T cells, B-cell-depleted T cells, or PBMCs provided the cDNA or gDNA that served as material.

The assay was immunoSEQ multiplex PCR, and TCRdb's table has in-frame clones only and misses some. This sample carries approximately 360,000 clones, roughly 90% of them seen once, and the ten largest clones take around 1.2%. The TCR comes from a man aged 40-55 years with acute or convalescent COVID-19. This chain uses TRBV6-1 with TRBJ1-4, with D unresolved. Sequences were obtained from peripheral blood. CDR3 nucleotides: TGTGCCAGCAGTGAAGGTAGATGGACTAATGAAAAACTGTTTTTT. The encoded protein is CASSEGRWTNEKLFF.